This is a list of T cell receptor beta chains from one sample in a study of T-cell reconstitution after alpha-beta-depleted transplantation in children. TCRdb re-analysed the PCR reads in MiXCR, keeping a single row per CDR3 protein. Altogether around 440,000 distinct CDR3 sequences are present, over 9.5% being singletons, with the ten largest covering about 2.1%. The sequencing used PBMCs, collected before TCRalphabeta/CD19-depleted stem cell transplant. The receptors were gathered from a child aged 2-9 years with inherited bone marrow failure, due to receive a stem cell transplant. Each CDR3 is given with its conserved first and last residue. D genes are given only for firm matches. Clone sizes are given selectively: once, few, many, or a class where the clone is expanded.

>TRBV5-1|few|TRBJ2-7|TRBD1
CASSRRVNTGTGDSYEQYF
TGCGCCAGCAGCCGCCGGGTAAACACCGGGACAGGGGACTCCTACGAGCAGTACTTC
>TRBV29-1|many|TRBJ2-1|TRBD2
CSVERASGRVGNEQFF
TGCAGCGTTGAAAGGGCTAGCGGGAGAGTGGGGAATGAGCAGTTCTTC
>TRBV11-2|many|TRBJ2-7|-
CASSLWTNRAYEQYF
TGTGCCAGCAGCTTGTGGACTAACCGCGCCTACGAGCAGTACTTC
>TRBV4-3|many|TRBJ1-2|TRBD1
CASSRQGVGYTF
TGCGCCAGCAGCAGACAGGGGGTCGGCTACACCTTC
>TRBV29-1|many|TRBJ2-1|TRBD2
CSVEPRAGGPEKYNEQFF
TGCAGCGTTGAGCCGCGAGCGGGAGGGCCTGAGAAATACAATGAGCAGTTCTTC
>TRBV5-1|-|TRBJ2-3|-
CASSLANTDTQYF
TGCGCCAGCAGCTTGGCTAACACAGATACGCAGTATTTT
>TRBV6-1|-|TRBJ2-5|TRBD1
CASTPRGWDRGLETQYF
TGTGCCAGCACCCCCCGAGGGTGGGACAGGGGCCTTGAGACCCAGTACTTC
>TRBV24-1|-|TRBJ2-1|-
CATLNRDREFLAGRGAQFF
TGTGCCACCCTCAACCGGGACAGGGAGTTTCTAGCGGGACGGGGTGCTCAGTTCTTC
>TRBV7-2|-|TRBJ2-3|TRBD1
CASSAGGSFSTDTQYF
TGTGCCAGCAGCGCAGGGGGAAGTTTTAGCACAGATACGCAGTATTTT
>TRBV6-2/TRBV6-3|few|TRBJ2-1|TRBD2
CASRGGRPIFDNEQFF
TGTGCCAGCAGGGGCGGGAGGCCCATCTTCGACAATGAGCAGTTCTTC
>TRBV2|many|TRBJ1-2|-
CASSEAIQNPGRGYTF
TGTGCCAGCAGTGAAGCGATCCAAAACCCGGGAAGGGGCTACACCTTC
>TRBV4-2|few|TRBJ2-1|TRBD2
CASSQQSGNYNEQFF
TGTGCCAGCAGCCAACAAAGCGGGAACTACAATGAGCAGTTCTTC
>TRBV29-1|many|TRBJ2-1|-
CSVEMGGGDEQFF
TGCAGCGTTGAAATGGGAGGGGGCGATGAGCAGTTCTTC
>TRBV29-1|-|TRBJ2-7|-
CSVEVGGGQYEQYF
TGCAGCGTTGAGGTAGGGGGAGGCCAATACGAGCAGTACTTC
>TRBV20-1|many|TRBJ1-2|TRBD1
CSAQRQGIGYGYTF
TGCAGTGCTCAACGACAGGGGATAGGCTATGGCTACACCTTC
>TRBV9|many|TRBJ2-7|-
CASSVSLSSYEQYF
TGTGCCAGCAGCGTTTCCCTGAGCTCCTACGAGCAGTACTTC
>TRBV20-1|few|TRBJ2-2|TRBD2
CSARVAGTNTGELFF
TGCAGTGCGAGGGTAGCGGGGACGAACACCGGGGAGCTGTTTTTT
>TRBV28|many|TRBJ2-5|TRBD2
CASSFREGQETQYF
TGTGCCAGCAGTTTTCGGGAGGGCCAAGAGACCCAGTACTTC
>TRBV5-1|many|TRBJ2-7|TRBD2
CASSYILAGAYEQYF
TGCGCCAGCAGCTATATCCTAGCGGGAGCCTACGAGCAGTACTTC
>TRBV10-3|many|TRBJ2-3|TRBD1
CAISESQGEITDTQYF
TGTGCCATCAGTGAGTCGCAGGGGGAAATCACAGATACGCAGTATTTT
>TRBV4-3|many|TRBJ2-1|TRBD2
CASSQDSSGSYNEQFF
TGCGCCAGCAGCCAAGATTCTAGCGGGTCCTACAATGAGCAGTTCTTC
>TRBV3-1|once|TRBJ2-4|-
CASSPTVGGLAKNIQYF
TGTGCCAGCAGCCCCACCGTGGGAGGCTTAGCCAAAAACATTCAGTACTTC
>TRBV4-3|many|TRBJ2-1|-
CASSQDSASVDEQFF
TGCGCCAGCAGCCAAGATAGTGCTAGCGTCGATGAGCAGTTCTTC
>TRBV28|many|TRBJ2-5|TRBD2
CASSFPQREGQETQYF
TGTGCCAGCAGTTTCCCTCAGCGGGAGGGCCAAGAGACCCAGTACTTC
>TRBV2|many|TRBJ2-1|TRBD2
CASGRGLAGGPSFF
TGTGCCAGCGGGCGAGGTCTAGCGGGAGGGCCATCCTTCTTC
>TRBV20-1|many|TRBJ1-4|-
CSAKPGARGEKLFF
TGCAGTGCTAAGCCCGGGGCCAGAGGTGAAAAACTGTTTTTT
>TRBV20-1|few|TRBJ2-1|TRBD1
CSAERQGAVGYNEQFF
TGCAGTGCGGAAAGACAGGGGGCAGTGGGATACAATGAGCAGTTCTTC
>TRBV4-1|-|TRBJ2-1|TRBD2
CASSRTSGDYNEQFF
TGCGCCAGCAGCCGGACTAGCGGGGACTACAATGAGCAGTTCTTC
>TRBV20-1|-|TRBJ2-1|-
CSAPNLSPGPYNEQFF
TGCAGTGCCCCAAACCTCTCGCCCGGCCCCTACAATGAGCAGTTCTTC
>TRBV6-1|many|TRBJ2-3|-
CASRDSGGRRSDTQYF
TGTGCCAGTAGAGATAGCGGCGGCAGACGTTCAGATACGCAGTATTTT
>TRBV19|-|TRBJ1-5|-
CASSIGDYFEPQHF
TGTGCCAGTAGTATAGGGGACTACTTTGAGCCCCAGCATTTT
>TRBV4-3|many|TRBJ1-2|-
CASSQDQGGWDGYTF
TGCGCCAGCAGCCAAGATCAAGGCGGCTGGGATGGCTACACCTTC
>TRBV29-1|many|TRBJ2-7|TRBD2
CSVPSGSWASEQYF
TGCAGCGTTCCCAGCGGGAGTTGGGCTTCCGAGCAGTACTTC
>TRBV7-6|-|TRBJ2-3|-
CASSLQHTQYF
TGTGCCAGCAGCTTACAACATACGCAGTATTTT
>TRBV12-3/TRBV12-4|many|TRBJ2-1|-
CASSLVGETEQFF
TGTGCCAGCAGTTTAGTTGGGGAGACGGAGCAGTTCTTC
>TRBV4-3|few|TRBJ2-2|TRBD1
CASSQDRTGATGELFF
TGCGCCAGCAGCCAAGATAGGACAGGGGCCACCGGGGAGCTGTTTTTT
>TRBV7-9|-|TRBJ2-7|-
CASSLAPSEQYF
TGTGCCAGCAGCTTAGCCCCCAGCGAGCAGTACTTC
>TRBV4-2|many|TRBJ2-7|-
CASSQPRGGGSSYEQYF
TGTGCCAGCAGCCAACCACGAGGGGGAGGTAGCTCCTACGAGCAGTACTTC
>TRBV20-1|-|TRBJ2-7|TRBD2
CSPTLSGLYDQYF
TGCAGTCCAACCCTTAGCGGGCTCTACGACCAGTACTTC
>TRBV20-1|many|TRBJ2-1|-
CSASGSSYNEQFF
TGCAGTGCTAGCGGGAGCTCCTACAATGAGCAGTTCTTC
>TRBV27|many|TRBJ1-5|-
CASSSNGQPQHF
TGTGCCAGCAGTTCCAATGGGCAGCCCCAGCATTTT
>TRBV7-2|-|TRBJ2-1|-
CASSFVGTRLVNEQFF
TGTGCCAGCAGCTTCGTCGGGACCCGATTAGTTAATGAGCAGTTCTTC
>TRBV7-2|few|TRBJ2-5|TRBD2
CASSLWASGSETQYF
TGTGCCAGCAGCTTATGGGCTAGCGGGAGTGAGACCCAGTACTTC
>TRBV20-1|-|TRBJ1-5|-
CSASVIGQFIQPQHF
TGCAGTGCTAGCGTGATCGGACAGTTCATTCAGCCCCAGCATTTT
>TRBV27|-|TRBJ2-7|-
CASSVSTSSYEQYF
TGTGCCAGCAGTGTCTCCACAAGCTCCTACGAGCAGTACTTC
>TRBV20-1|-|TRBJ2-1|TRBD2
CSARGLAGGPGWNEQFF
TGCAGTGCTCGGGGACTAGCGGGAGGGCCAGGTTGGAATGAGCAGTTCTTC
>TRBV6-2/TRBV6-3|few|TRBJ2-1|-
CASSHSDGRGGTYNEQFF
TGTGCCAGCAGCCACTCTGACGGGAGAGGAGGGACCTACAATGAGCAGTTCTTC
>TRBV5-1|many|TRBJ1-6|-
CASSWAGGPPLHF
TGCGCCAGCAGCTGGGCGGGTGGTCCACCCCTCCACTTT
>TRBV2|many|TRBJ1-4|TRBD1
CAISLGQGLLDEKLFF
TGTGCCATTAGCCTGGGACAGGGACTATTGGATGAAAAACTGTTTTTT